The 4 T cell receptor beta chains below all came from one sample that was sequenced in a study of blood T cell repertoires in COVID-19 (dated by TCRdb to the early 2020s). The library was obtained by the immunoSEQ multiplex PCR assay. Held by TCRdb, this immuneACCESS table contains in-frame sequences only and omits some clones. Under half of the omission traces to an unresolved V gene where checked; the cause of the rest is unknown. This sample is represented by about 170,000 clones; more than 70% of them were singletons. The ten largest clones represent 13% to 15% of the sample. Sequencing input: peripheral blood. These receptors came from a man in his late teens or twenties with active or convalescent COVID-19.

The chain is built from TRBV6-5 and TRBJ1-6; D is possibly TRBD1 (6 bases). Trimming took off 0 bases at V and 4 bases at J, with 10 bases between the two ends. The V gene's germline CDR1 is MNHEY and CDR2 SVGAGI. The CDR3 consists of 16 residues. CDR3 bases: TGTGCCAGCAGTTACTCAGGGACATCGTATAATTCACCCCTCCACTTT. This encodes CASSYSGTSYNSPLHF.

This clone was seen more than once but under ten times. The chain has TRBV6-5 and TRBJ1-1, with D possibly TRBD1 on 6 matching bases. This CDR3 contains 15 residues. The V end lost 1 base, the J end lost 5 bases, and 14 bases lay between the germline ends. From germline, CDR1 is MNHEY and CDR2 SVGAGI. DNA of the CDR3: TGTGCCAGCAGTTACTACCAAGTGGGGGCTACTGAAGCTTTCTTT. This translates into CASSYYQVGATEAFF.

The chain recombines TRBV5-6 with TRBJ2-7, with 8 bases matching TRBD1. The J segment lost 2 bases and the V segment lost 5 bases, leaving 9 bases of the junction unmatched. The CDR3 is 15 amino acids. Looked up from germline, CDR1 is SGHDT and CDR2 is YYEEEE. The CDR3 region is CASSDPGQDPYEQYF. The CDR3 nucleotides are TGTGCCAGCAGTGATCCGGGACAGGATCCCTACGAGCAGTACTTC.

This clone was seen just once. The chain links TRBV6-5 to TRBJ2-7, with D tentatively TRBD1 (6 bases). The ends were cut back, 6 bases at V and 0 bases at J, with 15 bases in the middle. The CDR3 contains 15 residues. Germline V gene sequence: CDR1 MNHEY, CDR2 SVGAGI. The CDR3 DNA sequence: TGTGCCAGCAGGGACAGCGGTGTTAGCTCCTACGAGCAGTACTTC. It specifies CASRDSGVSSYEQYF.